This T cell receptor beta chain was identified during a study of cytomegalovirus exposure and HLA in healthy donors (dated by TCRdb to 2015 to 2018). Notes on the research overall: According to an earlier analysis of a few hundred of the donors, about 179 million T cells yielded 120 million or so unique TCR beta sequences and 250 to 350 Gb of sequence data. An early release covering some 640 HLA-typed donors comprised 250 to 350 gigabases of sequencing data and tens of millions of unique TCR sequences. The study combined high-throughput TCR immunosequencing, statistical association of individual TCRs with disease status, and machine learning to predict cytomegalovirus infection status. An earlier analysis of roughly 600 of the donors used high-throughput TCR beta sequencing to judge whether each TCR beta V gene segment behaved as functional or pseudogenic. HLA typing covered class I and class II loci at four-digit resolution. Rather than drawing on any new phenotypic data, the later analysis identified candidate immune exposures from TCR beta sequences and the way those sequences occurred across donors. Four or five DR-DQ haplotypes were handled as single units for association and clustering because linkage in the cohort was strong. On average, 235,054 unique TCR beta nucleotide sequences were sequenced per donor among a few hundred genotyped donors of the cohort, with roughly 18% of those sequences being non-productive. Among the roughly 400 genotyped donors, under 90% belonged to the genetic ancestry cluster associated with self-reported Caucasian donors. In a later analysis, previously published TCR beta repertoires from some 640 donors were re-analyzed and high-resolution HLA genotyping was added so that TCR occurrence patterns could be studied. Along with the approximately 700-subject first cohort, a separate validation cohort of around 120 different subjects was used. The study aimed to test whether signatures of past pathogen exposure could be identified by cataloging public T cell receptors. Alongside the repertoire data, information on donor age, sex, ethnicity and CMV serostatus was compiled. All discovery cohort repertoires had been generated on a single sequencing platform. Typing coverage differed by locus: A, B, C, DRB1 and DQB1 were typed in about 629-640 donors, DQA1 in around 500, DPA1 in 600 to 610, and DPB1 in just under 480. The study profiled the T cell repertoires of hundreds of subjects by immunosequencing and related them to cytomegalovirus serostatus. In a later genetic analysis, genome-wide SNP genotypes for about three fifths of the roughly 670 donors were used, and that subset was treated as a discovery cohort.

Study-level results and caveats: At a false discovery rate of 0.05, a later analysis linked under 20,000 TCR beta sequences to specific HLA alleles. Some IMGT-functional V segments, including TRBV6-2 and TRBV6-3, could not be distinguished by the 87-base-pair reads and were therefore excluded. Most CMV-associated TCR beta chains appeared to be HLA-restricted in a later analysis, and the HLA associations seemed to be driven largely by CMV exposure. Approximately 16 rarely observed V segments, including chromosome 9 orphons, were excluded from the earlier analysis of about 600 of the donors because counts were too low. The authors suggested that the approach could potentially be extended to other disease states and immunological phenotypes. Linkage disequilibrium might explain the correlated functional status among segregating V segments, but an unknown experimental factor could not be ruled out. An association between a missense DCLRE1C variant and V-gene and J-gene trimming of TCR beta chains was found in a later genetic analysis and replicated in an independent cohort. In this cohort, only TCR beta chains were sequenced, and detectable features were limited by the absence of alpha or paired-chain data. In the study, approximately 160 TCR beta chains were listed as associated with cytomegalovirus. In a later analysis, HLA-associated TCR beta chains were found to be more clonally expanded and to have lower generation probabilities than equally common non-associated chains. For the cohort, immune exposure information was limited to CMV serostatus. A further reported finding was that TCR beta sequences accurately predicted the HLA-A and HLA-B alleles for most subjects in the first cohort. A few of the identified cytomegalovirus-associated TCR beta chains were confirmed in vitro to be specific for cytomegalovirus antigens. Assigning TCR associations to individual alleles was difficult when HLA alleles, especially DR and DQ, strongly co-occurred. Sequencing depth was assumed to be roughly uniform across donors in the presence/absence analyses, though that assumption may not hold. Because HLA typing was unavailable for some donors at each locus, only the typed subset was used in association tests. A later genetic analysis reported fewer N-insertions in productive TCRs among donors in an Asian-associated ancestry cluster than the roughly 720-donor mean. Cytomegalovirus status was reported to be diagnosed by the classifier with high specificity and sensitivity in both the original and validation cohorts. A later analysis reported that several top co-occurrence clusters appeared linked to parvovirus B19, influenza, CMV and Epstein-Barr virus. A group of highly shared sequence variants was considered likely to be a technical artifact of the sequencing pipeline. In an earlier analysis of 587 of the donors, most TCR beta V segments appeared in productive rearrangements about 90% or about 30% of the time, broadly matching IMGT annotations. In a later analysis, TCR association rates were found to vary across HLA loci, with the most associated TCRs seen for DRB1 alleles and the fewest for HLA-C alleles. Across donors, most TCR sequences were observed very rarely, whereas some public TCRs were present in many individuals.

Of note for this clone: Its recognized antigen is unknown.

The cohort consisted of 666 healthy bone marrow donors. All cohort members were sampled while nominally healthy, although unrecorded immune exposures were likely present. The donor was CMV seropositive and belonged to the group of about 290 seropositive cohort members. Each donor provided a peripheral blood sample, and peripheral blood mononuclear cells were used for TCR beta sequencing. The Qiagen DNeasy Blood Extraction Kit was used to extract genomic DNA from the blood cell samples. The library was made by the immunoSEQ multiplex PCR assay. The multiplex PCR relied on a mix of 60 forward primers for TCR Vbeta segments and 13 reverse primers for TCR Jbeta segments. Amplification of the CDR3 region of rearranged TCR beta genes was performed with a multiplex PCR assay on genomic DNA. The Illumina HiSeq System was used to sequence the amplified TCR beta libraries as 87-base-pair reads. The original pipeline was this. A later analysis tallied around 80 million unique TCR beta chains across the 550 to 850 repertoires, and around 10 million of those chains were shared by two or more donors. A nearest-neighbor algorithm error-corrected the raw reads and collapsed the reads into unique sequences, merging closely related sequences to remove PCR and sequencing errors. CDR3 sequences were aligned to IMGT reference sequences to assign V, D and J gene segments. Each retained sequence needed at least a six-nucleotide match to both a V gene segment and a J gene segment. A rearrangement counted as productive if the CDR3 had no stop codons and remained in frame with V and J, and every other rearrangement counted as non-productive. CDR3 was defined by IMGT convention, running from the second conserved V-encoded cysteine to the conserved J-encoded phenylalanine. The earlier analysis of a few hundred of the donors excluded any sequence lacking an unambiguous match to a single V gene segment. In an earlier analysis of approximately 590 of the donors, a V segment was called functional when productive rearrangements were above 56.7%, and segregating when the standard deviation between donors exceeded 5%. To diagnose cytomegalovirus status from the catalog of TCR beta chain sequences, a statistical classification framework was built. In a later analysis, V and J genes were assigned by comparing TCR nucleotide sequences against IMGT/GENE-DB human TR gene sequences. Using the TCRdist pipeline, a later analysis assigned CDR3 sequences along with most-parsimonious VDJ recombination scenarios. A later analysis defined each TCR beta chain by its CDR3 amino acid sequence plus V-gene family, and excluded reads lacking a unique V-gene family. In a later analysis, 450 to 600 highly shared, low-generation-probability nucleotide sequences were removed to address suspected cross-contamination and a sequencing artifact. A later analysis calculated a clonal expansion index for each public chain from normalized within-repertoire ranks of inferred template counts. Generation probabilities in a later analysis came from a VDJ recombination model fitted to out-of-frame rearrangements, and those results were checked against IGoR. A later analysis scored TCR-TCR, TCR-HLA and TCR-CMV co-occurrence with hypergeometric tests, applying a repertoire-size bias correction to TCR pairs. False discovery rates were estimated in a later analysis by permuting HLA or CMV assignments 20 times. A later analysis grouped co-occurring TCRs with DBSCAN, adding TCRdist sequence similarity when clustering within HLA-allele-positive subsets. Repertoires with fewer than 30,000 or more than 120,000 public chains were left out of co-occurrence clustering, as were about 5 repertoires with anomalous nucleotide sharing. Not all clones reach the TCRdb copy of this immuneACCESS table, which keeps in-frame sequences only. Checked studies attribute under half of the gap to unresolved V genes and leave the rest unexplained. The V and J calls and the clone size are those of that table, but D and trimming were determined from the DNA. The sample table on file contains 96,000 or so clones. The leading ten clones occupy 5.5% of the sample.

V sheds 0 bases and J sheds 1 base, leaving 15 bases between their ends. The CDR1 and CDR2 encoded by the germline V gene (reference sequence) are LNHNV and YYDKDF. The CDR3, from cysteine to phenylalanine, totals 17 residues. The CDR3 DNA has 51 bases and is translated from base 1. This clonotype was sampled from a girl between 10 and 17 years old in good health and CMV-seropositive. Recombination joined TRBV15 with TRBJ1-2; TRBD1 is a possible D gene, resting on 6 matching bases. Sample: PBMCs. The nucleotides read TGTGCCACCAGCAGAGATCTCGGGGGGACATTTAACTATGGCTACACCTTC. Its coded protein is CATSRDLGGTFNYGYTF.